The T cell receptor beta chain described here comes from a study of Graves' ophthalmopathy and Graves' hyperthyroidism. The authors amplified TCR beta CDR3 regions, and they did so from RNA transcripts for repertoire sequencing. HTBI-primed first-round RT-PCR preceded second-round multiplex PCR. TCRdb re-analysed the multiplex PCR reads in MiXCR, keeping a single row per CDR3 protein. The data contain more than 300,000 distinct CDR3 sequences, about 15% of them singletons. This clonotype occurred many times. The TCR was taken from an adult woman with stable Graves' hyperthyroidism. The sequencing sample was made of peripheral blood.

As DNA, the CDR3 is TGTGCCAGTAGTATAGGACTCAGCTACGAGCAGTACTTC. Its translation is CASSIGLSYEQYF. The V gene is TRBV19, the J gene TRBJ2-7; D not certain. The CDR3 totals 13 residues. The V and J ends lost 1 base and 3 bases respectively, with 7 bases between them. Germline lookup yields CDR1 LNHDA and CDR2 SQIVND (reference sequence).